The 19 T cell receptor beta chains presented below share a single source sample, sequenced in a study of T-cell memory formation after mild COVID-19. TCRdb re-derived calls from the 5' RACE reads in MiXCR, one entry per CDR3 protein. The sample yields about 560,000 distinct CDR3 sequences, less than 25% seen once. Source material: PBMCs or a T cell subset sorted from them (not recorded which). Source of these receptors: an adult woman who had mild COVID-19 (a few samples of this study predate the infection). Cell type and time point are not known.

The chain recombines TRBV5-1 with TRBJ1-2; D is perhaps TRBD1 (6 bases). The CDR3 is made up of 14 amino acids. Trimming cost V 4 bases and J 6 bases, with 16 bases left between them. Germline V CDR1 and CDR2: SGHRS, YFSETQ. As DNA, the CDR3 is TGCGCCAGCAGCCTTACTCGGGGGCCGGATGGCTACACCTTC. It yields the protein CASSLTRGPDGYTF.

The genes are TRBV7-9 and TRBJ2-3, with a tentative D call TRBD1 (7 bases). V was pared by 4 bases and J by 3 bases, with 29 bases between. Looked up from germline, CDR1 is SEHNR and CDR2 is FQNEAQ (reference sequence). The CDR3 totals 20 residues. DNA of the CDR3: TGTGCCAGCAGCTCCGGGACAGCAAGATATCTGGCAGGGAGGACAGATACGCAGTATTTT. Protein: CASSSGTARYLAGRTDTQYF.

In nucleotides, the CDR3 is TGTGCCAGCAGTTTATCCGGGGGGCGTACCGGGGAGCTGTTTTTT. Protein product: CASSLSGGRTGELFF. This chain joins TRBV12-3 or TRBV12-4 and TRBJ2-2; D possibly corresponds to TRBD2 (7 bases). The CDR3 is 15 amino acids. Trimming shortened V by 2 bases and J by 5 bases, and 12 bases separated the two germline ends.

There are a few counts of this clonotype. The rearrangement uses TRBV9 and TRBJ2-5; weak D call: TRBD2 (5 bases). Germline-derived CDR1 and CDR2 are SGDLS and YYNGEE. There are 16 residues in the CDR3. The V and J ends lost 0 bases and 0 bases respectively, with 12 bases between them. For the CDR3, the DNA is TGTGCCAGCAGCGTAGAAACGGGGTCAAACCAAGAGACCCAGTACTTC. It codes for CASSVETGSNQETQYF.

This clonotype was detected a few times. The rearrangement uses TRBV10-3 and TRBJ1-2; 7 bases match TRBD1. Germline V gene lookup returns CDR1 ENHRY and CDR2 SYGVKD. The CDR3 loop spans 13 amino acids. The V and J ends lost 0 bases and 8 bases, in that order; junction bases with no gene match: 3. This CDR3 is CAISESTGYGYTF. CDR3 nucleotides: TGTGCCATCAGTGAGTCGACAGGGTACGGCTACACCTTC.

This clonotype has only a few counts. V and J are TRBV20-1 and TRBJ1-2, with 8 bases fitting TRBD1. Germline V CDR1 and CDR2: DFQATT, SNEGSKA (reference sequence). CDR3 size: 17 residues. Trimming removed 0 bases from V and 0 bases from J; junction bases left unmatched: 9. CDR3 sequence: CSARERTGTGPNYGYTF. DNA for the CDR3: TGCAGTGCTAGAGAACGGACAGGGACGGGGCCTAACTATGGCTACACCTTC.

V is TRBV12-3 or TRBV12-4 and J is TRBJ2-1; TRBD1 matches at 9 bases. Trimming cost V 4 bases and J 7 bases; bases outside gene matches: 17. The CDR3 is 18 amino acids. The CDR3 DNA reads as TGTGCCAGCAGTTCTCACCCGGGCCGGGACAGGGTTGGGAATGAGCAGTTCTTC. Translated, it gives CASSSHPGRDRVGNEQFF.

This clonotype was detected only a few times. The chain couples TRBV3-1 to TRBJ1-2; D unresolved. Trimming cost V 3 bases and J 2 bases, with 7 bases left between them. CDR1 and CDR2 from the germline V gene are LGHDT and YNNKEL (reference sequence). The CDR3 is made up of 13 amino acids. CDR3 loop: CASSHGGNYGYTF. The DNA of the CDR3 is TGTGCCAGCAGCCATGGCGGAAACTATGGCTACACCTTC.

V is TRBV9 and J is TRBJ2-2; 7 bases map to TRBD1. V lost 1 base and J lost 1; bases outside the gene matches: 13. The CDR3 has 19 residues. CDR1 is SGDLS, CDR2 YYNGEE, per germline. In nucleotides, the CDR3 is TGTGCCAGCAGCGTACCAAAATTGAAGGGGGCGAGGAACACCGGGGAGCTGTTTTTT. It codes for CASSVPKLKGARNTGELFF.

V usage is TRBV5-1 and J usage is TRBJ2-5, with 9 bases lining up with TRBD1. The CDR3 runs 14 residues. Germline CDR1 and CDR2: SGHRS and YFSETQ. V trimming: 4 bases; J trimming: 4 bases; junction bases outside the gene matches: 5. The CDR3 DNA reads TGCGCCAGCAGCGACGGACAGGGGACAGAGACCCAGTACTTC. Amino acids: CASSDGQGTETQYF.

This clonotype was detected only a few times. The V and J genes are TRBV5-6 and TRBJ2-7; 8 nucleotides line up with TRBD2. The CDR3 is made up of 14 amino acids. Germline loops: CDR1 SGHDT, CDR2 YYEEEE. The junction had 8 bases not matched to a gene; V was cut back by 3 bases and J by 6 bases. CDR3 sequence reads: CASSSSGSGGEQYF. DNA for the CDR3: TGTGCCAGCAGCTCAAGCGGGAGTGGGGGCGAGCAGTACTTC.

V and J are TRBV11-2 and TRBJ1-2; 7 nucleotides align to TRBD1. J was trimmed by 8 bases and V by 3 bases; bases with no gene match: 9. CDR3 size: 14 residues. CDR1 is SGHAT, CDR2 FQNNGV, per germline. CDR3 residues: CASSFNTGVSGYTF. In DNA form, the CDR3 reads TGTGCCAGCAGCTTTAACACAGGGGTGTCGGGCTACACCTTC.

The chain joins TRBV7-2 to TRBJ1-5; D is undetermined. The CDR3 is 14 residues long. Trimming took off 0 bases at V and 6 bases at J, with 9 bases between the two ends. Germline CDR1 reads SGHTA; CDR2 reads FQGNSA. In nucleotides, the CDR3 is TGTGCCAGCAGCTTAGCGTTGGCTGCTCAGCCCCAGCATTTT. Its protein product is CASSLALAAQPQHF.

This clonotype was observed at least ten times. The chain is built from TRBV6-5 and TRBJ2-2; D unresolved. Germline V gene lookup returns CDR1 MNHEY and CDR2 SVGAGI. This CDR3 has 12 amino acids. The germline V and J ends were trimmed by 2 bases and 6 bases, with 4 bases remaining between them. DNA of the CDR3: TGTGCCAGCAGTTACGGCGCCGGGGAGCTGTTTTTT. It specifies CASSYGAGELFF.

This clonotype has only a few counts. V gene TRBV12-3 or TRBV12-4 combines with J gene TRBJ1-3; D not resolved. The CDR3 covers 16 residues. V was trimmed by 7 bases and J by 0 bases, leaving 16 bases between them. DNA of the CDR3: TGTGCCAGCACCCTGGTTCTCTCTCTCTCTGGAAACACCATATATTTT. Protein product: CASTLVLSLSGNTIYF.

The chain has TRBV11-2 and TRBJ2-7; tentative D call: TRBD2 (5 bases). Trimming cost V 4 bases and J 6 bases, with 16 bases left between them. This CDR3 is built from 14 residues. Per germline, CDR1 SGHAT and CDR2 FQNNGV. The CDR3, as DNA: TGTGCCAGCAGCTCAGGCCCTAGCATCGCCGAGCAGTACTTC. As protein: CASSSGPSIAEQYF.

The CDR3 spells CASSQEAWRSNQPQHF. CDR3 bases: TGCGCCAGCAGCCAAGAGGCCTGGCGCAGCAATCAGCCCCAGCATTTT. The V and J genes are TRBV4-1 and TRBJ1-5; D gene ambiguous. The CDR3 loop spans 16 amino acids. V lost 0 bases and J 1 base, leaving 10 bases between the germline ends. Germline assignment: CDR1 MGHRA and CDR2 YSYEKL.

This chain joins TRBV6-1 and TRBJ2-7; D is unclear. Germline assignment: CDR1 MNHNS and CDR2 SASEGT. This CDR3 is 12 amino acids long. The V end was cut by 4 bases, the J end by 8 bases, with 12 bases between. The CDR3 region is CASSAAYDKQYF. In DNA, the CDR3 is TGTGCCAGCAGTGCAGCCTACGATAAGCAGTACTTC.

This clonotype was seen more than once but under ten times. The chain couples TRBV3-1 to TRBJ2-5; 10 bases line up with TRBD2. CDR1 is LGHDT, CDR2 YNNKEL, per germline (reference sequence). CDR3 length equals 15 residues. V gave up 3 bases and J gave up 2 bases; unmatched junction bases: 3. CDR3 loop: CASSHPLAGQETQYF. As DNA, the CDR3 is TGTGCCAGCAGCCACCCACTAGCGGGACAAGAGACCCAGTACTTC.